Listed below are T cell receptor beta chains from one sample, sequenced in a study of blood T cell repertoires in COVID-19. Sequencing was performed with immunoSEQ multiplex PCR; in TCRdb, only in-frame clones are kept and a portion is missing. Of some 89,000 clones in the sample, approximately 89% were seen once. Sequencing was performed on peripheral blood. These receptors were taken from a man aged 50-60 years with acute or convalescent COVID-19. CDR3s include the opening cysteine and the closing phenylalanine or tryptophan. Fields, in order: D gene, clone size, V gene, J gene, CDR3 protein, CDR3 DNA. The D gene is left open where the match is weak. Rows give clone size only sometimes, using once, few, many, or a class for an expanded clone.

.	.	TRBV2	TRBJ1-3	CASSPRGGGGGNTIYF	TGTGCCAGCAGCCCCCGAGGAGGGGGGGGAGGAAACACCATATATTTT
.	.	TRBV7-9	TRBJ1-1	CASSPPGAGFSVAFF	TGTGCCAGCAGCCCCCCAGGCGCGGGGTTCTCAGTGGCTTTCTTT
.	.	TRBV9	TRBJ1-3	CASSGSNSGNTIYF	TGTGCCAGCAGCGGAAGCAACTCTGGAAACACCATATATTTT
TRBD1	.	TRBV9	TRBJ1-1	CASSVEGQGATEAFF	TGTGCCAGCAGCGTAGAGGGACAGGGGGCCACTGAAGCTTTCTTT
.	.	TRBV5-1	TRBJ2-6	CASSLGRPTGSGANVLTF	TGCGCCAGCAGCTTGGGGCGCCCTACAGGGTCTGGGGCCAACGTCCTGACTTTC
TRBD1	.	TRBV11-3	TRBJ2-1	CASSLGLNRGGGNEQFF	TGTGCCAGCAGCTTGGGCCTAAACAGGGGCGGAGGCAATGAGCAGTTCTTC
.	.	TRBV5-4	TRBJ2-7	CASSLDRGGSYEQYF	TGTGCCAGCAGCTTGGACAGGGGAGGATCCTACGAGCAGTACTTC
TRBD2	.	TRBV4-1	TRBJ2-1	CASSQTSGLVLSEQFF	TGCGCCAGCAGCCAGACCTCGGGACTAGTTCTTTCTGAGCAGTTCTTC
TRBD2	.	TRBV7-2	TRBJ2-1	CASRLRLAGGLEQFF	TGTGCCAGCAGGCTAAGACTAGCGGGAGGGTTGGAGCAGTTCTTC
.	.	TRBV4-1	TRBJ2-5	CASSHSGIGETQYF	TGCGCCAGCAGCCATTCGGGAATCGGCGAGACCCAGTACTTC
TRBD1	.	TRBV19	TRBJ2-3	CASSFQYRGGTDTQYF	TGTGCCAGTAGTTTCCAATACAGGGGTGGCACAGATACGCAGTATTTT
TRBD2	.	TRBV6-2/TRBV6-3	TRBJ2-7	CASSLSSGIYEQYF	TGTGCCAGCAGTTTATCTAGCGGAATTTACGAGCAGTACTTC
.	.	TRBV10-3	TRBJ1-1	CAISDGHQNTEAFF	TGTGCCATCAGTGATGGACATCAGAACACTGAAGCTTTCTTT
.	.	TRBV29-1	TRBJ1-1	CSVEKGGRDTEAFF	TGCAGCGTTGAAAAGGGAGGCAGGGACACTGAAGCTTTCTTT
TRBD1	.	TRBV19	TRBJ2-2	CASSIGTGGGTGELFF	TGTGCCAGTAGTATTGGGACAGGGGGAGGCACCGGGGAGCTGTTTTTT
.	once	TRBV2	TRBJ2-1	CASQREGGQFF	TGTGCTTCGCAACGAGAAGGGGGACAGTTCTTC
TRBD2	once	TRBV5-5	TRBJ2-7	CASSPGLAEGYEQYF	TGTGCCAGCAGCCCCGGACTAGCGGAAGGGTACGAGCAGTACTTC
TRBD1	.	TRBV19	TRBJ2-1	CASSKSGTGSSGTEQFF	TGTGCCAGTAGCAAATCCGGGACAGGGAGTAGCGGCACTGAGCAGTTCTTC
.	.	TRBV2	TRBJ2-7	CASTQGASSYEQYF	TGTGCCAGCACACAGGGTGCCTCCTCCTACGAGCAGTACTTC
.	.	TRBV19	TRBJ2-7	CASRGSYEQYF	TGTGCCAGTCGAGGGAGCTACGAGCAGTACTTC
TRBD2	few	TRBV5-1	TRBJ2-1	CASSPGLAGDPVYNEQFF	TGCGCCAGCAGCCCCGGACTAGCGGGAGATCCCGTTTACAATGAGCAGTTCTTC
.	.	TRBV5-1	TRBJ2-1	CASTDGTEQFF	TGCGCCAGCACCGACGGGACAGAGCAGTTCTTC
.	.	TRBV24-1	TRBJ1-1	CATRARGAGTEAFF	TGTGCCACCCGAGCCCGGGGGGCCGGGACTGAAGCTTTCTTT
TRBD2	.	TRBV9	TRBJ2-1	CASAKAGEGEQFF	TGTGCCAGCGCCAAAGCGGGAGAGGGGGAGCAGTTCTTC
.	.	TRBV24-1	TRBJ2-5	CATSDLLETQYF	TGTGCCACCAGTGATTTGCTAGAGACCCAGTACTTC
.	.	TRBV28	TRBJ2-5	CASRTNPQETQYF	TGTGCCAGCAGAACAAACCCGCAAGAGACCCAGTACTTC
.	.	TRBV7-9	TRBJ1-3	CASSSGASGNTIYF	TGTGCCAGCAGCTCGGGAGCCTCTGGAAACACCATATATTTT
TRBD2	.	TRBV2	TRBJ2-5	CASSPGTSGFQETQYF	TGTGCCAGCAGCCCCGGGACTAGCGGTTTCCAAGAGACCCAGTACTTC
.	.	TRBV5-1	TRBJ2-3	CASSLAPREEDTQYF	TGCGCCAGCAGCTTGGCCCCCAGGGAAGAAGATACGCAGTATTTT
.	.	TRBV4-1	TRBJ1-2	CASSQGRVQGFYGYTF	TGCGCCAGCAGCCAAGGCCGGGTACAGGGCTTCTATGGCTACACCTTC
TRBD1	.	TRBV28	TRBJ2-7	CASRTGPSYEQYF	TGTGCCAGCAGGACAGGGCCCTCCTACGAGCAGTACTTC
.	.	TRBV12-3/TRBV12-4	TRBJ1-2	CASSGRADGYTF	TGTGCCAGCTCAGGCAGGGCAGATGGCTACACCTTC
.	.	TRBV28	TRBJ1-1	CASILGQNTEAFF	TGTGCCAGCATCCTCGGACAGAACACTGAAGCTTTCTTT
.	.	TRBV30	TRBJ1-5	CAWSGDGNQPQHF	TGTGCCTGGAGTGGAGATGGCAATCAGCCCCAGCATTTT
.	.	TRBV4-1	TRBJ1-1	CASSQPFQTMRNTEAFF	TGCGCCAGCAGCCAACCGTTTCAGACAATGAGGAACACTGAAGCTTTCTTT
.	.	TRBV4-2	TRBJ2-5	CASSQDRAETQYF	TGTGCCAGCAGCCAAGACAGGGCTGAGACCCAGTACTTC
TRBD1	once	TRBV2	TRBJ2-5	CASSAIGTAKETQYF	TGTGCCAGCAGTGCGATCGGGACAGCTAAAGAGACCCAGTACTTC
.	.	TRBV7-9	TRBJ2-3	CASSVRVGLDTQYF	TGTGCCAGCAGCGTCCGGGTCGGGTTAGATACGCAGTATTTT
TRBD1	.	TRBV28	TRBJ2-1	CASSKRQGHYNEQFF	TGTGCCAGCAGTAAACGACAGGGTCATTACAATGAGCAGTTCTTC
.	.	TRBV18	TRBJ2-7	CASSPPVGGRFRYEQYF	TGTGCCAGCTCACCCCCGGTCGGGGGGCGCTTCAGGTACGAGCAGTACTTC
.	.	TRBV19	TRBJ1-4	CASRSQGAANEKLFF	TGTGCCAGTAGATCACAGGGTGCGGCTAATGAAAAACTGTTTTTT
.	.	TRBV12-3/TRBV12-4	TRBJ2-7	CASSFESNEQYF	TGTGCCAGCAGTTTCGAAAGCAACGAGCAGTACTTC
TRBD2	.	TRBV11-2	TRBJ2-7	CASSGLAVFYEQYF	TGTGCCAGCAGTGGACTAGCGGTATTCTACGAGCAGTACTTC
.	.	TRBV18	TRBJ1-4	CASSLIGATNEKLFF	TGTGCCAGCTCACTCATAGGGGCAACTAATGAAAAACTGTTTTTT
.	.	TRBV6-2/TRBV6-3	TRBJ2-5	CASSYGGIRETQYF	TGTGCCAGCAGTTACGGAGGGATCCGAGAGACCCAGTACTTC
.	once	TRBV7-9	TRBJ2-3	CASSLARGVTDTQYF	TGTGCCAGCAGCTTAGCGCGCGGGGTTACAGATACGCAGTATTTT
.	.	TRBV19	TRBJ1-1	CASSTSRGRTEAFF	TGTGCCAGTAGTACCTCGAGAGGGAGGACTGAAGCTTTCTTT
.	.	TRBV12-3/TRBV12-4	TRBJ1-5	CASSFEYQPQHF	TGTGCCAGCAGTTTTGAGTATCAGCCCCAGCATTTT
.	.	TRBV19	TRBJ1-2	CASSIVGGRTYGYTF	TGTGCCAGTAGTATAGTAGGGGGACGGACATATGGCTACACCTTC
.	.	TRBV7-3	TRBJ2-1	CASSPRRSGEQFF	TGTGCCAGCAGCCCTCGGCGGAGCGGGGAGCAGTTCTTC
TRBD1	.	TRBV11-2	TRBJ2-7	CASSLGGTGGGSYEQYF	TGTGCCAGCAGCTTAGGAGGGACAGGGGGCGGCTCCTACGAGCAGTACTTC
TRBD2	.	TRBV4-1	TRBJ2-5	CASSQGGLALGTQYF	TGCGCCAGCAGCCAAGGGGGACTAGCGTTGGGGACCCAGTACTTC
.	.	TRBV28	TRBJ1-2	CASSTSGTWGNKHYGYTF	TGTGCCAGCAGTACCTCCGGGACATGGGGTAACAAACACTATGGCTACACCTTC
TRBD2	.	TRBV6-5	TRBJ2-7	CASRGTSANYEQYF	TGTGCCAGCAGGGGGACTAGCGCAAACTACGAGCAGTACTTC
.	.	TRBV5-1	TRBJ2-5	CASSPVGIRDRETQYF	TGCGCCAGCAGCCCAGTGGGAATACGGGATCGGGAGACCCAGTACTTC